The 14 T cell receptor beta chains listed next were all sequenced from one sample in a study of cytomegalovirus exposure and HLA in healthy donors (dated by TCRdb to the late 2010s). Receptor libraries were prepared by the immunoSEQ multiplex PCR assay. A mixture of 60 forward primers for TCR Vbeta segments and 13 reverse primers for TCR Jbeta segments was used in the multiplex PCR. TCRdb limited this immuneACCESS table to in-frame rearrangements with V and J called. A share of clones is missing; checked studies link under half to unresolved V genes, and the rest is unexplained. Recorded for this sample are around 140,000 clones; around four fifths of them occurred a single time. The top ten hold roughly 10% of the sample. What was sequenced was PBMCs. These TCRs come from a woman aged 60-75 years in good health and CMV-seropositive.

This clone came up once. The rearrangement joins TRBV11-2 to TRBJ2-4; 7 nucleotides match TRBD1. CDR1 is SGHAT and CDR2 is FQNNGV in the germline V gene. V trimming: 4 bases; J trimming: 9 bases; junction bases outside the gene matches: 9. The CDR3 is made up of 14 amino acids. This CDR3 reads CASSSTGARGIQYF. The CDR3 nucleotides are TGTGCCAGCAGCTCAACAGGGGCTAGGGGCATTCAGTACTTC.

This chain uses TRBV7-3 with TRBJ2-1; 13 bases line up with TRBD2. There are 17 residues in the CDR3. V shed 3 bases, J shed 7 bases, and the junction held 9 bases outside the gene matches. Germline-derived CDR1 and CDR2 are SGHTA and FQGTGA. The CDR3 is CASSLRGTSGEGNEQFF. CDR3 bases: TGTGCCAGCAGCTTGAGGGGGACTAGCGGGGAGGGGAATGAGCAGTTCTTC.

This clone was picked up one time. This rearrangement joins TRBV5-4 to TRBJ2-1; 12 bases line up with TRBD2. V shed 4 bases, J shed 9 bases, and the junction held 2 bases outside the gene matches. CDR1 and CDR2 (germline): SGHNT, YYREEE (reference sequence). The CDR3 has 13 amino acids. The DNA for the CDR3 is TGTGCCAGCAGCCCTAGCGGGAGGGTTGAGCAGTTCTTC. Translated, it gives CASSPSGRVEQFF.

The chain carries TRBV6-6 and TRBJ2-2; D is possibly TRBD2 (6 bases). Germline V CDR1 and CDR2: MNHNY, SVGAGI (reference sequence). CDR3 size: 15 residues. V shed 5 bases and J shed 0 bases, with 10 bases lying between them. The DNA for the CDR3 is TGTGCCAGCAGTCCGGGACTCTCGAACACCGGGGAGCTGTTTTTT. The encoded protein is CASSPGLSNTGELFF.

This rearrangement joins TRBV29-1 to TRBJ1-4; 10 bases line up with TRBD1. CDR1 is SQVTM and CDR2 is ANQGSEA in the germline V gene. Trimming at V came to 6 bases and at J to 0 bases, leaving 1 base not matched to a gene. This CDR3 spans 14 amino acids. The CDR3 sequence: CSVTGGSTNEKLFF. The CDR3 DNA is TGCAGCGTGACAGGGGGCTCAACTAATGAAAAACTGTTTTTT.

The V and J genes are TRBV19 and TRBJ1-1; TRBD1 is a possible D gene (6 bases). V dropped 4 bases and J dropped 1 base, with 13 bases sitting between them. Germline V lookup: CDR1 LNHDA, CDR2 SQIVND (reference sequence). CDR3 size: 15 residues. CDR3 protein: CASSTQDRANTEAFF. The CDR3 nucleotides read TGTGCCAGTAGTACCCAGGACAGAGCGAACACTGAAGCTTTCTTT.

This chain joins TRBV27 and TRBJ1-1, with D unresolved. The CDR3 extends over 13 amino acids. Germline lookup yields CDR1 MNHEY and CDR2 SMNVEV (reference sequence). V dropped 5 bases and J dropped 1 base, with 8 bases sitting between them. CDR3 bases: TGTGCCAGCAGTCCCAGGTGGAACACTGAAGCTTTCTTT. As protein: CASSPRWNTEAFF.

This CDR3 is CASFRGGRSIDEQFF. In nucleotides, the CDR3 is TGTGCCAGCTTCCGGGGGGGGAGGAGCATTGATGAGCAGTTCTTC. The rearrangement uses TRBV5-6 and TRBJ2-1, with 8 bases matching TRBD2. The CDR3 sequence is 15 residues long. Germline assignment: CDR1 SGHDT and CDR2 YYEEEE. V was pared by 7 bases and J by 8 bases, with 14 bases of the junction left unmatched.

This clone has a single count. The chain recombines TRBV19 with TRBJ2-1; the match to TRBD1 covers 7 bases. Germline trimming cut 8 bases from V and 6 bases from J; bases unmatched to any gene: 7. Germline V gives CDR1 LNHDA, CDR2 SQIVND (reference sequence). This CDR3 comprises 13 residues. The CDR3 reads CASGSRTGNEQFF. In DNA, the CDR3 is TGTGCCAGTGGATCGCGGACAGGCAATGAGCAGTTCTTC.

The chain is built from TRBV6-1 and TRBJ2-7, with TRBD2 matching over 15 bases. This CDR3 is built from 15 residues. V dropped 6 bases and J dropped 6; count of bases not matched to a gene: 6. From germline, CDR1 is MNHNS and CDR2 SASEGT. CDR3 DNA: TGTGCCAGCAGGGAACCGGGACTAGCGGGAGGCGAGCAGTACTTC. Translated, it gives CASREPGLAGGEQYF.

The chain recombines TRBV27 with TRBJ2-2; 8 nucleotides agree with TRBD2. V dropped 5 bases and J dropped 3; count of bases not matched to a gene: 2. The CDR3 totals 14 residues. CDR1 MNHEY and CDR2 SMNVEV come from the germline V gene (reference sequence). The CDR3 here is CASSGLAYTGELFF. The CDR3 DNA reads TGTGCCAGCAGTGGACTAGCCTACACCGGGGAGCTGTTTTTT.

The chain couples TRBV9 to TRBJ2-3; a possible D gene is TRBD2 (5 bases). Germline V gene data show CDR1 as SGDLS and CDR2 as YYNGEE. CDR3 length: 17 amino acids. V was clipped by 0 bases and J by 2 bases, with 16 bases between them. The CDR3 DNA reads TGTGCCAGCAGCGTAGGATGGAGGCTACCGCCCACAGATACGCAGTATTTT. Translation gives CASSVGWRLPPTDTQYF.

V and J are TRBV11-3 and TRBJ2-7; D gene uncertain. V gave up 1 base and J gave up 6 bases, with 7 bases separating them. From germline, CDR1 is SGHNT and CDR2 YENEEA. The CDR3 totals 12 residues. CDR3 sequence: CASSLVGREQYF. The CDR3 DNA reads TGTGCCAGCAGCTTAGTGGGCCGCGAGCAGTACTTC.

This chain joins TRBV2 and TRBJ1-2; D remains ambiguous. The CDR3 is made up of 14 amino acids. V lost 3 bases and J lost 10, with 18 bases in between. Per the germline V gene, CDR1 is SNHLY and CDR2 is FYNNEI. The CDR3 here is CASSDGVGARVYTF. For the CDR3, the DNA is TGTGCCAGCAGTGATGGAGTCGGTGCACGAGTCTACACCTTC.